The rows below give T cell receptor beta chains drawn from one sample of a study of human T cells and chemical hapten exposure. A single record per CDR3 protein comes from TCRdb applying MiXCR to the RACE reads. Of roughly 100,000 distinct CDR3 sequences listed, around 9% are singletons. Sequenced: whole blood. The receptors originated from a female donor in good health. Some clones in this sample may be carry-over from other donors' samples. The CDR3 runs from the conserved cysteine through the conserved F or W. D genes are given only for firm matches. Rows may omit the clone size; those that give it use once, few, many or a size class.

size: many
J: TRBJ1-4
V: TRBV20-1
D: .
CDR3: CSALTDATNEKLFF
DNA: TGCAGTGCGCTGACAGATGCAACTAATGAAAAACTGTTTTTT

size: many
J: TRBJ2-1
V: TRBV28
D: TRBD1
CDR3: CASSPRTGRTEQFF
DNA: TGTGCCAGCAGTCCCAGGACAGGGCGGACTGAGCAGTTCTTC

size: .
J: TRBJ1-1
V: TRBV12-3/TRBV12-4
D: .
CDR3: CASSLGGALTEAFF
DNA: TGTGCCAGCAGCCTAGGGGGGGCGCTTACTGAAGCTTTCTTT

size: many
J: TRBJ2-3
V: TRBV29-1
D: .
CDR3: CSGTTDTQYF
DNA: TGCAGCGGGACCACAGATACGCAGTATTTT

size: .
J: TRBJ2-1
V: TRBV20-1
D: .
CDR3: CSANLGGSEQFF
DNA: TGCAGTGCCAACCTTGGGGGGAGTGAGCAGTTCTTC

size: .
J: TRBJ1-1
V: TRBV2
D: .
CDR3: CASEVGLREAEAFF
DNA: TGTGCCTCTGAGGTTGGCCTTAGAGAGGCTGAAGCTTTCTTT

size: .
J: TRBJ2-3
V: TRBV2
D: TRBD2
CDR3: CASSSLLSGIFTDTQYF
DNA: TGTGCCAGCAGTTCTTTACTAAGCGGGATCTTCACAGATACGCAGTATTTT

size: few
J: TRBJ1-2
V: TRBV28
D: .
CDR3: CASSLSTDYGYTF
DNA: TGTGCCAGCAGTTTATCCACCGACTATGGCTACACCTTC

size: few
J: TRBJ1-1
V: TRBV12-3/TRBV12-4
D: .
CDR3: CASSLGVPVEAFF
DNA: TGTGCCAGCAGTTTAGGGGTGCCGGTGGAAGCTTTCTTT

size: many
J: TRBJ1-2
V: TRBV15
D: .
CDR3: CATSRDGQENYGYTF
DNA: TGTGCCACCAGCAGAGATGGCCAGGAGAACTATGGCTACACCTTC

size: many
J: TRBJ2-2
V: TRBV3-1
D: .
CDR3: CASKEGLNTGELFF
DNA: TGTGCCAGCAAGGAAGGGTTGAACACCGGGGAGCTGTTTTTT

size: few
J: TRBJ2-3
V: TRBV5-6
D: .
CDR3: CASSLAGGPTDTQYF
DNA: TGTGCCAGCAGCTTGGCTGGTGGCCCCACAGATACGCAGTATTTT

size: .
J: TRBJ1-3
V: TRBV27
D: .
CDR3: CASSLSNQPGNTIYF
DNA: TGTGCCAGCAGTTTATCAAACCAGCCTGGAAACACCATATATTTT

size: .
J: TRBJ2-7
V: TRBV19
D: .
CDR3: CASSKSFTIYEQYF
DNA: TGTGCCAGTAGCAAGAGTTTCACGATATACGAGCAGTACTTC

size: .
J: TRBJ2-4
V: TRBV6-1
D: .
CDR3: CASRGEITVAKNIQYF
DNA: TGTGCCAGCAGGGGCGAGATTACAGTAGCCAAAAACATTCAGTACTTC

size: .
J: TRBJ2-7
V: TRBV11-2
D: TRBD2
CDR3: CASSPTGGARSFYEQYF
DNA: TGTGCCAGCAGCCCAACCGGGGGGGCCCGGTCCTTCTACGAGCAGTACTTC